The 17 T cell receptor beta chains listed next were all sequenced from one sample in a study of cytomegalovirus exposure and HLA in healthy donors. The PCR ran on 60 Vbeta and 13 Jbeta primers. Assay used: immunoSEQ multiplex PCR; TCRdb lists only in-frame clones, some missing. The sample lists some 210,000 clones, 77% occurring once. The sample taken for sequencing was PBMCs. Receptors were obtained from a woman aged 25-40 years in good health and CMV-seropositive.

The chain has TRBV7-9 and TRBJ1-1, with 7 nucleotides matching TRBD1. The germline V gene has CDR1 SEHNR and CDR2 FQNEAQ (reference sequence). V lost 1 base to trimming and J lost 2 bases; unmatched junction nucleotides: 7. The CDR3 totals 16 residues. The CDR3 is CASSLGGAGGNTEAFF. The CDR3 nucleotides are TGTGCCAGCAGCTTAGGCGGTGCAGGGGGAAACACTGAAGCTTTCTTT.

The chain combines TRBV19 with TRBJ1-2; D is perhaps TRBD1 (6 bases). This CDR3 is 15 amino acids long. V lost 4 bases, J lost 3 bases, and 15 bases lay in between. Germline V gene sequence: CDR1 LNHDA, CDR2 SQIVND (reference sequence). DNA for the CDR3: TGTGCCAGTAGTAGAACCCAGGGGTCCTACTATGGCTACACCTTC. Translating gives CASSRTQGSYYGYTF.

CDR3 bases: TGCGCCAGCAGCTTGAATACCGTAGCGCCCTATGGCTACACCTTC. Translation: CASSLNTVAPYGYTF. This chain joins TRBV5-1 and TRBJ1-2; no clear D. This CDR3 has 15 amino acids. Trimming pared 1 base from V and 4 bases from J, leaving 14 bases between. CDR1 and CDR2 from the germline V gene are SGHRS and YFSETQ. Supplemented by reference TRBV5-1 and TRBJ1-2, the full variable domain reads KAGVTQTPRYLIKTRGQQVTLSCSPISGHRSVSWYQQTPGQGLQFLFEYFSETQRNKGNFPGRFSGRQFSNSRSEMNVSTLELGDSALYLCASSLNTVAPYGYTFGSGTRLTVV.

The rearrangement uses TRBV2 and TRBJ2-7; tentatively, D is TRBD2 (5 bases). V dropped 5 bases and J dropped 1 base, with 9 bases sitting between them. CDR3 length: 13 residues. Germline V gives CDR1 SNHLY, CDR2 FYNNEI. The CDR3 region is CASSFEGSYEQYF. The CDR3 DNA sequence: TGTGCCAGCAGTTTTGAGGGTTCCTACGAGCAGTACTTC.

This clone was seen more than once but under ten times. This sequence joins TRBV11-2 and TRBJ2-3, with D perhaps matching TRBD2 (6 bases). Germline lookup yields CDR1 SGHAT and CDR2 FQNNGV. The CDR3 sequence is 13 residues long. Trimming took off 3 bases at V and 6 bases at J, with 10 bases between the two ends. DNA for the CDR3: TGTGCCAGCAGCTTCCCGGGACTTGATACGCAGTATTTT. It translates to CASSFPGLDTQYF.

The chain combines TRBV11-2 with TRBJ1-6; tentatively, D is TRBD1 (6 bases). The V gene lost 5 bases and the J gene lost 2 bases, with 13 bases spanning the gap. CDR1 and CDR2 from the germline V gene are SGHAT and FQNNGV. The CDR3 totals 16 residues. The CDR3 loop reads CASSITGITYNSPLHF. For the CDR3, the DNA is TGTGCCAGCAGCATAACAGGGATTACCTATAATTCACCCCTCCACTTT.

The CDR3 spells CASSQSGLTYEQYF. Here the CDR3 DNA reads TGTGCCAGCAGCCAAAGCGGACTCACCTACGAGCAGTACTTC. The V gene is TRBV6-6, the J gene TRBJ2-7; D perhaps matches TRBD2 (5 bases). Between the trimmed V and J ends, which lost 6 bases and 2 bases, there was a span of 14 bases. Germline lookup yields CDR1 MNHNY and CDR2 SVGAGI (reference sequence). The CDR3 loop spans 14 amino acids.

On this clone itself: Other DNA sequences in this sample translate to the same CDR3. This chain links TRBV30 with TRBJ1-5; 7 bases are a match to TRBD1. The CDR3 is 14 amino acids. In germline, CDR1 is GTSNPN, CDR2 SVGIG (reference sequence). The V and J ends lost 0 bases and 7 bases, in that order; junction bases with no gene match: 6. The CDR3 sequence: CAWSVRGGGQPQHF. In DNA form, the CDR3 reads TGTGCCTGGAGTGTAAGAGGGGGCGGGCAGCCCCAGCATTTT. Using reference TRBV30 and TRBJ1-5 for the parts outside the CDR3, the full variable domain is SQTIHQWPATLVQPVGSPLSLECTVEGTSNPNLYWYRQAAGRGLQLLFYSVGIGQISSEVPQNLSASRPQDRQFILSSKKLLLSDSGFYLCAWSVRGGGQPQHFGDGTRLSIL.

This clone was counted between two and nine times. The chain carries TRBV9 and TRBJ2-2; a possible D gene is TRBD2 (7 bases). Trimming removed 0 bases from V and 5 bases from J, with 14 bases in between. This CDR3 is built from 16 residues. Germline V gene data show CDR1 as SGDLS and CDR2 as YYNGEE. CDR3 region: CASSVGGGDGTGELFF. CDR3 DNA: TGTGCCAGCAGCGTAGGGGGGGGCGATGGGACCGGGGAGCTGTTTTTT.

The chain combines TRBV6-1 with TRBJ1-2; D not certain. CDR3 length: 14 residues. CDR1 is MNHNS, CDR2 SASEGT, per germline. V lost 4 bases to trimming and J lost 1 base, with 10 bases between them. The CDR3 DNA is TGTGCCAGCAGTGGCCACACCGATAACTATGGCTACACCTTC. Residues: CASSGHTDNYGYTF.

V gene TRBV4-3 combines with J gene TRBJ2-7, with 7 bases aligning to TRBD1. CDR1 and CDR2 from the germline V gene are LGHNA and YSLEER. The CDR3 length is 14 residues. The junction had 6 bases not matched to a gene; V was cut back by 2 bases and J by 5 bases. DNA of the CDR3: TGCGCCAGCAGCCAAATGACAGGGTTGGACGAGCAGTACTTC. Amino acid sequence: CASSQMTGLDEQYF.

The CDR3 sequence is CASSLALGGYEQYF. For the CDR3, the DNA is TGTGCCAGCAGCTTAGCTCTGGGGGGTTACGAGCAGTACTTC. The chain recombines TRBV7-2 with TRBJ2-7; D might be TRBD2 (6 bases). Trimming removed 0 bases from V and 4 bases from J, with 10 bases in between. Germline values: CDR1 SGHTA, CDR2 FQGNSA. The length of the CDR3 is 14 residues.

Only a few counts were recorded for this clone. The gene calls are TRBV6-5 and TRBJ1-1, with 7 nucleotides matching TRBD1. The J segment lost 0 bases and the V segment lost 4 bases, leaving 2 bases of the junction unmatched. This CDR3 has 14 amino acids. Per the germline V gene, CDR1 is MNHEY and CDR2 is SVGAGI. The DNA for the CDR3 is TGTGCCAGCAGTTCCGGGACAGTGAACACTGAAGCTTTCTTT. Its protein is CASSSGTVNTEAFF.

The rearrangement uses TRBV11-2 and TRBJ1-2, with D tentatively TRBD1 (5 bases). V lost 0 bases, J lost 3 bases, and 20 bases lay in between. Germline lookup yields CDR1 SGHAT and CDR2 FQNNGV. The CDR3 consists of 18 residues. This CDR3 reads CASSLDAGGRVIDYGYTF. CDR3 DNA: TGTGCCAGCAGCTTAGATGCGGGGGGACGGGTGATCGACTATGGCTACACCTTC.

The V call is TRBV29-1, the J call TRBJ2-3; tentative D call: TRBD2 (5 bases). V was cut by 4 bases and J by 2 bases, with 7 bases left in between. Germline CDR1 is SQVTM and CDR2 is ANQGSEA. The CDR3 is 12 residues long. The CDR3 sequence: CSVVRVTDTQYF. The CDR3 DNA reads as TGCAGCGTTGTGCGGGTCACAGATACGCAGTATTTT.

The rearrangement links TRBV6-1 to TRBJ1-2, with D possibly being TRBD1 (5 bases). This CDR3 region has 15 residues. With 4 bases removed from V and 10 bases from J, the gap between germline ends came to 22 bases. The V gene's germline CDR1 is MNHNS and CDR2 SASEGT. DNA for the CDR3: TGTGCCAGCAGTGTATCGTGGAGGGACCTTATGCCCTACACCTTC. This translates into CASSVSWRDLMPYTF.

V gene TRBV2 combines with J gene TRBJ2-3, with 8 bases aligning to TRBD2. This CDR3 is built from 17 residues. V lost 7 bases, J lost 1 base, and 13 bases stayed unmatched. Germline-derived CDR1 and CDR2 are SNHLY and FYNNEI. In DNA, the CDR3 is TGTGCCAGCACGAACGTTGGCGGGGGGCGGGGCACAGATACGCAGTATTTT. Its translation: CASTNVGGGRGTDTQYF.